This T cell receptor (beta chain) was retrieved from a study of T cells in Graves' hyperthyroidism and ophthalmopathy. Amplified regions were TCR beta CDR3 sequences from RNA transcripts. The HTBI primer set was used in a first-round RT-PCR of the TCR CDR3. MiXCR, run by TCRdb on the multiplex PCR reads, gives a single entry per CDR3 protein. Altogether roughly 700,000 distinct CDR3 sequences are present, around 16% being singletons, with the ten largest covering about a sixth. This CDR3 is built from 14 residues. V was shortened by 5 bases and J by 2 bases, with 11 bases between the two germline ends. Germline CDR1 is MDHEN and CDR2 is SYDVKM. This clonotype was seen a handful of times.

This rearrangement joins TRBV28 to TRBJ2-3; no clear D. This clonotype was obtained from a man aged 50-59 years with Graves' hyperthyroidism. Source material: blood. The CDR3 sequence is CASSPPAITDTQYF. In DNA form, the CDR3 reads TGTGCCAGCAGTCCTCCTGCCATCACAGATACGCAGTATTTT.